Each of the 28 T cell receptor beta chains below was sequenced from the same sample in a study of type 1 and type 2 diabetes patients. PCR was run on genomic DNA. Multiplex PCR with 30 forward and 13 reverse primers amplified the TCR beta CDR3. TCRdb processed the multiplex PCR reads anew with MiXCR; each CDR3 protein has one entry. The sample carries about 290,000 distinct CDR3 sequences, approximately 45% recorded once. Material for sequencing was peripheral blood mononuclear cells (PBMCs). The source is a man aged 18 to 30 with type 2 diabetes.

This chain uses TRBV20-1 with TRBJ1-4; TRBD1 might be the D (6 bases). Trimming took off 0 bases at V and 6 bases at J, with 11 bases between the two ends. This CDR3 is 14 amino acids long. Germline assignment: CDR1 DFQATT and CDR2 SNEGSKA (reference sequence). CDR3 region: CSARDEHRDEKLFF. In DNA form, the CDR3 reads TGCAGTGCTAGAGATGAACACAGGGATGAAAAACTGTTTTTT.

This clonotype has a single count. V is TRBV2 and J is TRBJ2-7; D unclear. This CDR3 contains 12 residues. V lost 6 bases, J lost 1 base, and 7 bases lay in between. Per germline, CDR1 SNHLY and CDR2 FYNNEI. For the CDR3, the DNA is TGTGCCAGCAGGAGCCCTTCCTACGAGCAGTACTTC. Encoded protein: CASRSPSYEQYF.

The genes are TRBV7-2 and TRBJ2-7; unclear D gene. The V gene lost 5 bases and the J gene lost 2 bases, with 16 bases spanning the gap. Germline V gene sequence: CDR1 SGHTA, CDR2 FQGNSA. This CDR3 has 15 residues. The CDR3: CASSLHQQGPYEQYF. DNA of the CDR3: TGTGCCAGCAGCCTCCACCAACAAGGGCCCTACGAGCAGTACTTC.

The sample holds a few counts of this clonotype. The V gene is TRBV15, the J gene TRBJ2-2; D uncertain. V lost 5 bases to trimming and J lost 5 bases, with 3 bases between them. CDR3 length equals 11 residues. Germline CDR1 is LNHNV and CDR2 is YYDKDF (reference sequence). CDR3 in amino acids: CATSFTGELFF. CDR3 nucleotides: TGTGCCACCAGCTTTACCGGGGAGCTGTTTTTT.

The chain couples TRBV19 to TRBJ2-7, with 12 bases that match TRBD2. The end of the DNA is better explained by TRBJ2-1, so the J call may be wrong. The CDR3 length is 15 residues. Germline CDR1 is LNHDA and CDR2 is SQIVND (reference sequence). The CDR3 reads CASRTSGRISNEQFF. The CDR3 nucleotides are TGTGCCAGTAGGACTAGCGGGAGAATTAGTAATGAGCAGTTCTTC.

The chain couples TRBV12-5 to TRBJ2-3, with D tentatively TRBD1 or TRBD2 (7 bases each). The V end lost 3 bases, the J end lost 6 bases, and 16 bases lay between the germline ends. The CDR3 has 15 amino acids. Germline CDR1 is LGHNT and CDR2 is FRNRAP. The DNA of the CDR3 is TGTGCTAGTGGTTTTGGGTCAGGGGGGGTGGATACGCAGTATTTT. Its protein is CASGFGSGGVDTQYF.

V and J are TRBV28 and TRBJ2-7, with D possibly matching TRBD1 (6 bases). Germline V gene lookup returns CDR1 MDHEN and CDR2 SYDVKM. Trimming removed 4 bases at V and 4 bases at J, with 14 bases between. CDR3 length: 14 amino acids. The CDR3 here is CASSSTGLGYEQYF. CDR3 DNA: TGTGCCAGCAGTTCGACAGGTTTGGGGTACGAGCAGTACTTC.

The CDR3 sequence: CSASSLAGGTDTQYF. CDR3 nucleotide sequence: TGCAGTGCTAGTAGCCTAGCGGGAGGCACAGATACGCAGTATTTT. This chain uses TRBV20-1 with TRBJ2-3, with 10 bases fitting TRBD2. Germline V gene data show CDR1 as DFQATT and CDR2 as SNEGSKA (reference sequence). This CDR3 has 15 residues. The trim removed 3 bases at V and 1 base at J, leaving 4 bases unmatched.

The chain uses TRBV2 and TRBJ1-1; 7 bases match TRBD1. The CDR3 loop spans 12 amino acids. V lost 5 bases and J lost 12; bases outside the gene matches: 9. Germline V gene lookup returns CDR1 SNHLY and CDR2 FYNNEI. The CDR3 is CASSYKDREPFF. DNA of the CDR3: TGTGCCAGCAGTTACAAAGACAGGGAACCTTTCTTT.

The V and J genes are TRBV4-1 and TRBJ2-5, with 12 bases fitting TRBD2. Germline V gene data show CDR1 as MGHRA and CDR2 as YSYEKL. The CDR3 spans 17 residues. V lost 4 bases to trimming and J lost 0 bases; unmatched junction nucleotides: 6. The CDR3 loop reads CASSPLWTSGNQETQYF. CDR3 sequence (DNA): TGCGCCAGCAGCCCTCTATGGACTAGCGGGAACCAAGAGACCCAGTACTTC.

The chain links TRBV12-3 or TRBV12-4 to TRBJ1-1, with D possibly being TRBD1 (5 bases). This CDR3 contains 14 residues. The V and J ends lost 7 bases and 4 bases respectively, with 16 bases between them. CDR3 DNA sequence: TGTGCCAGCACCAACAGGATTTATGGCACTGAAGCTTTCTTT. Translating gives CASTNRIYGTEAFF.

The chain uses TRBV25-1 and TRBJ1-4; no clear D. This CDR3 region has 13 residues. Trimming pared 2 bases from V and 8 bases from J, leaving 9 bases between. Looked up from germline, CDR1 is MGHDK and CDR2 is SYGVNS. The CDR3 is CASSEGAREKLFF. As DNA, the CDR3 is TGTGCCAGCAGTGAAGGAGCGAGAGAAAAACTGTTTTTT. Drawing the rest from reference TRBV25-1 and TRBJ1-4, the complete variable domain is EADIYQTPRYLVIGTGKKITLECSQTMGHDKMYWYQQDPGMELHLIHYSYGVNSTEKGDLSSESTVSRIRTEHFPLTLESARPSHTSQYLCASSEGAREKLFFGSGTQLSVL.

This clonotype came up a few times. The CDR3 is CASSPGSTGAGELFF. The DNA of the CDR3 is TGCGCCAGCAGCCCCGGATCGACAGGGGCCGGGGAGCTGTTTTTT. V and J are TRBV4-1 and TRBJ2-2; TRBD1 matches at 8 bases. Trimming at V came to 4 bases and at J to 6 bases, leaving 7 bases not matched to a gene. Germline assignment: CDR1 MGHRA and CDR2 YSYEKL. The CDR3 has 15 amino acids.

This clonotype is a singleton in its sample. The chain joins TRBV20-1 to TRBJ2-3; possible D gene TRBD2, 6 bases. With 2 bases removed from V and 0 bases from J, the gap between germline ends came to 12 bases. CDR3 length: 15 residues. Germline V gene data show CDR1 as DFQATT and CDR2 as SNEGSKA (reference sequence). Written as DNA, the CDR3 is TGCAGTGCTAGATCGGAGGGTTACAGCACAGATACGCAGTATTTT. This codes for CSARSEGYSTDTQYF.

This clonotype was recorded many times. The gene calls are TRBV7-2 and TRBJ2-5, with a tentative D call TRBD2 (6 bases). With 5 bases removed from V and 1 base from J, the gap between germline ends came to 14 bases. Germline assignment: CDR1 SGHTA and CDR2 FQGNSA. This CDR3 comprises 15 residues. The CDR3 spells CASSGAGPTQETQYF. The CDR3 DNA follows: TGTGCCAGCAGCGGGGCGGGACCCACCCAAGAGACCCAGTACTTC.

This clonotype was seen only a few times. The chain has TRBV25-1 and TRBJ1-1; D ambiguous. CDR1 and CDR2 from the germline V gene are MGHDK and SYGVNS. V was shortened by 1 base and J by 4 bases, with 10 bases between the two germline ends. There are 14 residues in the CDR3. The CDR3 sequence is CASSESASATEAFF. The CDR3 nucleotides are TGTGCCAGCAGTGAATCGGCATCAGCCACTGAAGCTTTCTTT.

The CDR3 loop is CASSFSRRETQYF. The CDR3 bases are TGTGCCAGCAGCTTTTCCAGGAGAGAGACCCAGTACTTC. The V call is TRBV7-2, the J call TRBJ2-5; D is undetermined. V was cut by 3 bases and J by 4 bases, with 9 bases left in between. The CDR3 length is 13 residues. CDR1 is SGHTA, CDR2 FQGNSA, per germline.

The chain employs TRBV19 and TRBJ2-2; D gene uncertain. The germline CDR1 and CDR2 sequences are LNHDA and SQIVND (reference sequence). Trimming took 11 bases from V and 2 from J, leaving 12 bases between them. The CDR3 covers 13 residues. CDR3 sequence: CACRDTNTGELFF. The CDR3 DNA reads as TGTGCCTGTCGAGACACTAACACCGGGGAGCTGTTTTTT.

This clonotype has at least ten counts. This chain connects TRBV7-2 to TRBJ2-7, with D perhaps matching TRBD1 (6 bases). Germline loops: CDR1 SGHTA, CDR2 FQGNSA. The V and J ends lost 5 bases and 4 bases respectively, with 18 bases between them. The CDR3 runs to 15 residues. The CDR3 bases are TGTGCCAGCAGCCTATGGGACACGGCTTCATACGAGCAGTACTTC. Protein sequence: CASSLWDTASYEQYF.

The gene calls are TRBV27 and TRBJ2-7; possible D gene TRBD2, 5 bases. The V gene's germline CDR1 is MNHEY and CDR2 SMNVEV (reference sequence). This CDR3 comprises 13 residues. The V end lost 0 bases, the J end lost 9 bases, and 12 bases lay between the germline ends. The CDR3 DNA reads as TGTGCCAGCAGTTTATCGGCAGGAGGTGTGCAGTACTTC. This codes for CASSLSAGGVQYF.

The V and J genes are TRBV7-6 and TRBJ2-7; D remains unclear. V lost 1 base, J lost 8 bases, and 9 bases lay in between. The germline V gene has CDR1 SGHVS and CDR2 FNYEAQ. The CDR3 spans 12 residues. CDR3 in DNA: TGTGCCAGCAGCTTAGTACAGTCCAAGCAGTACTTC. This encodes CASSLVQSKQYF. The complete variable domain, with remaining parts taken from reference TRBV7-6 and TRBJ2-7, reads GAGVSQSPRYKVTKRGQDVALRCDPISGHVSLYWYRQALGQGPEFLTYFNYEAQQDKSGLPNDRFSAERPEGSISTLTIQRTEQRDSAMYRCASSLVQSKQYFGPGTRLTVT.

This clonotype was recorded at least ten times. The CDR3 region has the DNA TGTGCCAGCAGCAACGGACGGCAAGAGACCCAGTACTTC. This gives the protein CASSNGRQETQYF. The rearrangement uses TRBV2 and TRBJ2-5; D uncertain. The length of the CDR3 is 13 residues. In germline, CDR1 is SNHLY, CDR2 FYNNEI. V was shortened by 6 bases and J by 2 bases, with 10 bases between the two germline ends.

The rearrangement links TRBV28 to TRBJ1-1; D is possibly TRBD1 (5 bases). V dropped 0 bases and J dropped 4 bases, with 12 bases sitting between them. The germline CDR1 and CDR2 sequences are MDHEN and SYDVKM. The CDR3 is 15 residues long. The CDR3 protein is CASSLWLGESTEAFF. The CDR3 nucleotides read TGTGCCAGCAGTTTATGGTTAGGGGAGAGCACTGAAGCTTTCTTT. The entire variable domain, with the rest obtained from reference TRBV28 and TRBJ1-1, is as follows: DVKVTQSSRYLVKRTGEKVFLECVQDMDHENMFWYRQDPGLGLRLIYFSYDVKMKEKGDIPEGYSVSREKKERFSLILESASTNQTSMYLCASSLWLGESTEAFFGQGTRLTVV.

The chain combines TRBV20-1 with TRBJ2-4; D remains ambiguous. V was cut by 4 bases and J by 6 bases, with 13 bases left in between. In germline, CDR1 is DFQATT, CDR2 SNEGSKA (reference sequence). CDR3 length: 13 amino acids. The CDR3 DNA follows: TGCAGTGCTACCGCGGAGAACAGAAACATTCAGTACTTC. The encoded protein is CSATAENRNIQYF.

This clonotype was observed a handful of times. J is TRBJ2-1 and V is TRBV27; the match to TRBD2 covers 7 bases. Trimming at V came to 3 bases and at J to 7 bases, leaving 6 bases not matched to a gene. In germline, CDR1 is MNHEY, CDR2 SMNVEV (reference sequence). The CDR3 is 14 amino acids. CDR3 sequence reads: CASSFLGGENEQFF. CDR3 nucleotides: TGTGCCAGCAGTTTCTTGGGGGGGGAAAATGAGCAGTTCTTC.

The chain links TRBV5-1 to TRBJ2-7; D perhaps matches TRBD2 (5 bases). Deletions cut 4 bases from V and 3 bases from J, with 17 bases between. Germline assignment: CDR1 SGHRS and CDR2 YFSETQ. The CDR3 is 15 amino acids. The CDR3 spells CASSPYGESFYEQYF. The DNA of the CDR3 is TGCGCCAGCAGCCCGTACGGGGAGAGTTTCTACGAGCAGTACTTC. Together with reference TRBV5-1 and TRBJ2-7, the CDR3 gives the full variable domain: KAGVTQTPRYLIKTRGQQVTLSCSPISGHRSVSWYQQTPGQGLQFLFEYFSETQRNKGNFPGRFSGRQFSNSRSEMNVSTLELGDSALYLCASSPYGESFYEQYFGPGTRLTVT.

For this clonotype: One junction end disagrees with the germline gene, perhaps due to a read error. The V gene is TRBV7-6, the J gene TRBJ2-1; the D call may be TRBD1 or TRBD2 (5 bases each). The CDR3 has 18 amino acids. Germline loops: CDR1 SGHVS, CDR2 FNYEAQ. The DNA of the CDR3 is TGTGCCAGCAGCTTAGTAGAGGGAGCAGACAGTATAAACAATGAGCAGTTCTTT. It yields the protein CASSLVEGADSINNEQFF.

This chain uses TRBV7-2 with TRBJ1-1, with D possibly matching TRBD1 (6 bases). The germline V and J ends were trimmed by 5 bases and 4 bases, with 14 bases remaining between them. This CDR3 comprises 14 residues. Germline CDR1 is SGHTA and CDR2 is FQGNSA. CDR3 in DNA: TGTGCCAGCAGCGTAAGGGGGAGAGTCACTGAAGCTTTCTTT. Translating it yields CASSVRGRVTEAFF.